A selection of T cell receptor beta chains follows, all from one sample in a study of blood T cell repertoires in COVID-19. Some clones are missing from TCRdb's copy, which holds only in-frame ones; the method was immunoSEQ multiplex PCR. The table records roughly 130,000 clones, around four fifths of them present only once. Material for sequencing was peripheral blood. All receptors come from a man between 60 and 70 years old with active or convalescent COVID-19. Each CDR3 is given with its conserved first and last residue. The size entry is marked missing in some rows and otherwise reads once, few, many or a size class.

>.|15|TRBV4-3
CASSQDKTPLWPLHF
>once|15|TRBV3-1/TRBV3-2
CASSLAGGRTDTQYF
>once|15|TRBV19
CASSITSGGRVGQYF
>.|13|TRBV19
CASNPGQGAGYTF
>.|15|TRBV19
CASSGQGGTGNTIYF
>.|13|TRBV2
CAAAGTRRETQYF
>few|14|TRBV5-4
CATRGGARYGEQYF
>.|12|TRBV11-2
CASSYRGAEQFF
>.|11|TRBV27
CASSQYNEQFF
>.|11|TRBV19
CASSTSRVQFF
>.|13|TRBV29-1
CSVGTGDNQPQHF
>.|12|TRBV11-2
CASSLADSEAFF
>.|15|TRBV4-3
CASSPGVAGFYEQYF
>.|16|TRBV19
CASRLLAGPNTGELFF
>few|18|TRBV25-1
CASSDALMRDRGRDIQYF